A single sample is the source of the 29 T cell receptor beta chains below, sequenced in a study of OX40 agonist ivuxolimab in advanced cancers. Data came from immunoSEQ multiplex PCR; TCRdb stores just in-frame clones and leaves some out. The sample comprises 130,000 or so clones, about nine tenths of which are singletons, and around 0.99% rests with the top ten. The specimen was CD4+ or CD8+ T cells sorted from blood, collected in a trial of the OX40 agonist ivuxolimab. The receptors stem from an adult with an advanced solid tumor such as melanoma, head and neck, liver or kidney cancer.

CDR3 sequence: CASSVRDRGATNEKLFF. The CDR3 DNA reads as TGCGCCAGCAGCGTGAGGGACAGGGGTGCAACTAATGAAAAACTGTTTTTT. The V call is TRBV4-1, the J call TRBJ1-4; 10 nucleotides match TRBD1. There are 17 residues in the CDR3. Germline lookup yields CDR1 MGHRA and CDR2 YSYEKL. V shed 5 bases, J shed 0 bases, and the junction held 6 bases outside the gene matches.

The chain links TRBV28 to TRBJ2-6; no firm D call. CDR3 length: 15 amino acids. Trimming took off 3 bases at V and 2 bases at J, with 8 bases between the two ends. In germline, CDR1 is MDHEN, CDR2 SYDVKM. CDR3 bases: TGTGCCAGCAGTTTGGAGAGTACTGGGGCCAACGTCCTGACTTTC. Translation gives CASSLESTGANVLTF.

CDR3 residues: CSVSLNMNTEAFF. The CDR3 coding sequence is TGCAGCGTTTCTCTGAATATGAACACTGAAGCTTTCTTT. V is TRBV29-1 and J is TRBJ1-1, with no clear D. Trimming removed 5 bases at V and 0 bases at J, with 10 bases between. Germline assignment: CDR1 SQVTM and CDR2 ANQGSEA. The CDR3 is 13 residues long.

This CDR3 is CASSVDAGRTKVAKNIQYF. The CDR3 DNA follows: TGTGCCAGCAGCGTAGATGCTGGACGCACAAAGGTTGCCAAAAACATTCAGTACTTC. The V and J genes are TRBV9 and TRBJ2-4; D ambiguous. Trimming cost V 0 bases and J 1 base, with 20 bases left between them. The CDR3 sequence is 19 residues long. In germline, CDR1 is SGDLS, CDR2 YYNGEE.

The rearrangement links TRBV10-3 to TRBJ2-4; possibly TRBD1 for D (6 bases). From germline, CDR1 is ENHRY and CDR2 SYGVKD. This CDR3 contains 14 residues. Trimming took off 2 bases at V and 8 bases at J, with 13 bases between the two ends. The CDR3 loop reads CAISEGTPRDIQYF. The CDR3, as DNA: TGTGCCATCAGTGAGGGGACACCTCGGGACATTCAGTACTTC.

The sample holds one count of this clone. The CDR3 DNA is TGTGCCAGCAGCTTGGCAGGGTGGGATGGCTACACCTTC. Protein sequence: CASSLAGWDGYTF. V and J are TRBV5-6 and TRBJ1-2; tentative D call: TRBD1 (5 bases). Germline V gene data show CDR1 as SGHDT and CDR2 as YYEEEE. V was pared by 0 bases and J by 6 bases, with 9 bases between. The CDR3 is 13 amino acids.

This chain's CDR3 is CASSFPSSGELFF. The CDR3 DNA follows: TGTGCCAGCAGTTTCCCCTCCTCCGGGGAGCTGTTTTTT. The chain recombines TRBV28 with TRBJ2-2; D gene ambiguous. The V gene lost 3 bases and the J gene lost 6 bases, with 8 bases spanning the gap. From germline, CDR1 is MDHEN and CDR2 SYDVKM. The CDR3 consists of 13 residues.

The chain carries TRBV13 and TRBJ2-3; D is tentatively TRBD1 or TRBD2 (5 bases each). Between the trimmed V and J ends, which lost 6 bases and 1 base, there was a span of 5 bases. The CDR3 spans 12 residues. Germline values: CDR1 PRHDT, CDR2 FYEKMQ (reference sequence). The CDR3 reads CASRGGTDTQYF. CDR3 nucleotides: TGTGCCAGCAGGGGGGGCACAGATACGCAGTATTTT.

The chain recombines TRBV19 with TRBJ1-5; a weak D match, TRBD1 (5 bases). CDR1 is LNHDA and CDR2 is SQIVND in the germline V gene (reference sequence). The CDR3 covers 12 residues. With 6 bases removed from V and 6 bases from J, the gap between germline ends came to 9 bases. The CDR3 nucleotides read TGTGCCAGTAGCCCTGGGGGTCAGCCCCAGCATTTT. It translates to CASSPGGQPQHF.

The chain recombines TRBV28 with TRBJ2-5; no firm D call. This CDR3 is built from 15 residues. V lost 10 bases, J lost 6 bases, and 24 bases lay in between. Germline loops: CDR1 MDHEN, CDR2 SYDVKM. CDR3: CATSRRELVVKTQYF. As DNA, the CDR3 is TGTGCCACCTCCAGGCGAGAACTGGTTGTGAAGACCCAGTACTTC. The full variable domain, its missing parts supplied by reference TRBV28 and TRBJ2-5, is DVKVTQSSRYLVKRTGEKVFLECVQDMDHENMFWYRQDPGLGLRLIYFSYDVKMKEKGDIPEGYSVSREKKERFSLILESASTNQTSMYLCATSRRELVVKTQYFGPGTRLLVL.

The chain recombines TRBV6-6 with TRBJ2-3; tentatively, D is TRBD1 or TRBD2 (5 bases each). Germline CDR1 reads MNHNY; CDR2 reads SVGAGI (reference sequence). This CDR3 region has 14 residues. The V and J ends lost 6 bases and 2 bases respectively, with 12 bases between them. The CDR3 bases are TGTGCCAGCAGAGCAGAGGGGAACACAGATACGCAGTATTTT. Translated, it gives CASRAEGNTDTQYF.

For the CDR3, the DNA is TGTGCCAGCAGCTTGGGCCAGCGTTCCTACGAGCAGTACTTC. It translates to CASSLGQRSYEQYF. V usage is TRBV7-2 and J usage is TRBJ2-7; D is undetermined. The CDR3 runs to 14 residues. Germline CDR1 reads SGHTA; CDR2 reads FQGNSA. V was pared by 3 bases and J by 1 base, with 10 bases between.

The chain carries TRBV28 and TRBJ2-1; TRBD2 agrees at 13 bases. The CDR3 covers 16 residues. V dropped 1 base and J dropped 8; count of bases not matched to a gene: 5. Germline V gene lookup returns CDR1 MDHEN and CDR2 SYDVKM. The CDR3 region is CASSLSGTSGKDEQFF. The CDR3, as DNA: TGTGCCAGCAGTTTATCCGGGACTAGCGGGAAAGATGAGCAGTTCTTC.

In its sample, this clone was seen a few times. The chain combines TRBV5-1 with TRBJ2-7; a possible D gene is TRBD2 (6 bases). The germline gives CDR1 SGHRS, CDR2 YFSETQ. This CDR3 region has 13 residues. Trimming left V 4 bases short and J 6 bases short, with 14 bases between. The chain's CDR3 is CASSIWGEVEQYF. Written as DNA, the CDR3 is TGCGCCAGCAGCATTTGGGGGGAGGTCGAGCAGTACTTC.

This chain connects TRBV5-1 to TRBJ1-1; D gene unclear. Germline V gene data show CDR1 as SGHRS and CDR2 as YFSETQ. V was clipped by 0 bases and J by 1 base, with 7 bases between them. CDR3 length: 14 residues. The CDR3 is CASSLVSENTEAFF. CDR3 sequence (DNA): TGCGCCAGCAGCTTGGTTTCAGAGAACACTGAAGCTTTCTTT.

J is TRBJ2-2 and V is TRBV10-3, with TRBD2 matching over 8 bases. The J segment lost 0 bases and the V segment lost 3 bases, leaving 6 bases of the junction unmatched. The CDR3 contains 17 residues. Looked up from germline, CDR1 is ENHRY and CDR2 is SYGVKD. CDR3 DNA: TGTGCCATCAGTGATAGAGCGGGAGCGGCGAACACCGGGGAGCTGTTTTTT. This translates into CAISDRAGAANTGELFF.

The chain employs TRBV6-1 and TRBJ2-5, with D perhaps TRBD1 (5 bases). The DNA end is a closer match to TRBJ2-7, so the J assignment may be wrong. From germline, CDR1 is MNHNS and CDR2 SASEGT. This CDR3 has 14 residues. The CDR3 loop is CASSEAGRAYEQYF. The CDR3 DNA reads TGTGCCAGCAGTGAAGCTGGCAGGGCCTACGAGCAGTACTTC.

The CDR3 region has the DNA TGTGCCAGTAGTATATCTGGACAGGGGGCGAGGGGGCAGTTCTTC. Translated, it gives CASSISGQGARGQFF. This rearrangement joins TRBV19 to TRBJ2-1; 11 bases agree with TRBD1. V shed 2 bases and J 12 bases; nucleotides not matched to a gene: 9. Per the germline V gene, CDR1 is LNHDA and CDR2 is SQIVND (reference sequence). The CDR3 is 15 residues long.

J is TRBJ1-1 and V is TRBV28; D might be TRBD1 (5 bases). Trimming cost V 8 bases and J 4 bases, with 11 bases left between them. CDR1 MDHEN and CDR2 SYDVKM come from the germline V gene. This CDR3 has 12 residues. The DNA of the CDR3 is TGTGCCAGCCACGAGAGGGGCACTGAAGCTTTCTTT. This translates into CASHERGTEAFF.

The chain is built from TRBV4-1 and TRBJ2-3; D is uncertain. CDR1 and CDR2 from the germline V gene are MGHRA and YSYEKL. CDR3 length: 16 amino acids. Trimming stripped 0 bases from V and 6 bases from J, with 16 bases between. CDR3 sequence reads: CASSQDTRPPRDTQYF. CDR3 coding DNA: TGCGCCAGCAGCCAAGATACTCGGCCGCCCAGGGATACGCAGTATTTT.

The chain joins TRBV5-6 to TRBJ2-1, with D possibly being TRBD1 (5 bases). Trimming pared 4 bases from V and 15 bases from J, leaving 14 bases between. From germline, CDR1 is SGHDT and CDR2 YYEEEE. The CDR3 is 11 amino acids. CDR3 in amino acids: CASSPGSGWFF. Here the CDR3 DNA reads TGTGCCAGCAGCCCCGGGTCAGGGTGGTTCTTC.

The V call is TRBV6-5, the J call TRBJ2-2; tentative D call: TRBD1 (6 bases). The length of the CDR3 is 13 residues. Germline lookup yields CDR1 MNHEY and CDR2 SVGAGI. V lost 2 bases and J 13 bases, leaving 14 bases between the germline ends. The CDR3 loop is CASSYPTTGPLFF. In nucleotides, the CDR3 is TGTGCCAGCAGTTACCCTACGACAGGCCCGCTGTTTTTT.

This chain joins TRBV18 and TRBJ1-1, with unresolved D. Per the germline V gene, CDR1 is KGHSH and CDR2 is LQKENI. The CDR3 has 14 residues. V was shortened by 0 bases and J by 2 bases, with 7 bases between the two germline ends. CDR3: CASSPPPFNTEAFF. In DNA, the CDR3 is TGTGCCAGCTCACCACCCCCATTCAACACTGAAGCTTTCTTT.

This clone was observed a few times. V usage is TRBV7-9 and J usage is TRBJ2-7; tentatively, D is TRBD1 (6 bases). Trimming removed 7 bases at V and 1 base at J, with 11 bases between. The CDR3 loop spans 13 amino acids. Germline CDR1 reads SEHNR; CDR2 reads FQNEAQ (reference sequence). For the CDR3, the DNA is TGTGCCAGCAACTTCCAGGGGTCCTACGAGCAGTACTTC. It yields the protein CASNFQGSYEQYF.

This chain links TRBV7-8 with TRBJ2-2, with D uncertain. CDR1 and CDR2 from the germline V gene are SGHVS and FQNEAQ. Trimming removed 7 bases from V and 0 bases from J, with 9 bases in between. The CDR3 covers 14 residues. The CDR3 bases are TGTGCCAGCACCCTTAGTTCGAACACCGGGGAGCTGTTTTTT. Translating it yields CASTLSSNTGELFF.

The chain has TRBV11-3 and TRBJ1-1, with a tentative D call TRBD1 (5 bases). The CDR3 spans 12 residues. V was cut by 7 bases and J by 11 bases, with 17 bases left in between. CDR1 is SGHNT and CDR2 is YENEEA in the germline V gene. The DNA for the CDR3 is TGTGCCAGCACCTCCTCGGACCGGGGGGCTTTCTTT. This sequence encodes CASTSSDRGAFF.

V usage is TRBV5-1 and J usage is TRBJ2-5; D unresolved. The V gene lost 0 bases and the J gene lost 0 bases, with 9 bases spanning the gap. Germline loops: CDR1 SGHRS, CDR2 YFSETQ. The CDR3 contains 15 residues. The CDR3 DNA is TGCGCCAGCAGCTTGGTTGGGTATTACCAAGAGACCCAGTACTTC. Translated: CASSLVGYYQETQYF.

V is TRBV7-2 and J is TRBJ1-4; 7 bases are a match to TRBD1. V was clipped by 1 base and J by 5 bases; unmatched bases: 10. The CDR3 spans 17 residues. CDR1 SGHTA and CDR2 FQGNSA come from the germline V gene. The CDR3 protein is CASSLERAVTGNEKLFF. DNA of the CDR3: TGTGCCAGCAGCTTAGAGCGCGCGGTGACAGGGAATGAAAAACTGTTTTTT.

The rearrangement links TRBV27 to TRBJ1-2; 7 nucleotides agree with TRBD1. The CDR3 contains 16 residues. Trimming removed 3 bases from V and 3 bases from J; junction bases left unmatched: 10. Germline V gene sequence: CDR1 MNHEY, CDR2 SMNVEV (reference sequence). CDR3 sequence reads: CASSLHRGSWDYGYTF. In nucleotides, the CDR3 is TGTGCCAGCAGTTTGCACAGGGGATCTTGGGACTATGGCTACACCTTC.